These 16 T cell receptor beta chains share one sample of origin, sequenced in a study of T cell repertoires in cytomegalovirus infection. TCRdb fed the reads into MiXCR, producing one record per CDR3 protein. In the table there are almost 550,000 distinct CDR3 sequences, approximately 15% of which are singletons. Sequencing used CD8+ T cells from PBMCs. The receptor source for this set is a human donor in good health (CMV status not recorded). Some clones in this sample may be carry-over from other donors' samples.

The chain uses TRBV20-1 and TRBJ2-7; D is possibly TRBD2 (6 bases). The CDR3 runs 14 residues. Between the trimmed V and J ends, which lost 0 bases and 1 base, there was a span of 10 bases. Germline CDR1 reads DFQATT; CDR2 reads SNEGSKA (reference sequence). The CDR3 here is CSARDQEGSYEQYF. CDR3 sequence (DNA): TGCAGTGCTAGAGATCAGGAGGGATCCTACGAGCAGTACTTC.

This sequence joins TRBV19 and TRBJ1-5, with D hard to call. The CDR3 consists of 17 residues. Trimming shortened V by 4 bases and J by 0 bases, and 16 bases separated the two germline ends. CDR1 and CDR2 from the germline V gene are LNHDA and SQIVND (reference sequence). The CDR3 loop reads CASSSRALDYSNQPQHF. The DNA of the CDR3 is TGTGCCAGTAGTAGTAGGGCTCTGGATTATAGCAATCAGCCCCAGCATTTT.

The V and J genes are TRBV28 and TRBJ2-2; the match to TRBD2 covers 12 bases. After removal of 3 bases from V and 4 bases from J, the junction contained 18 bases not matched to a gene. Per the germline V gene, CDR1 is MDHEN and CDR2 is SYDVKM. There are 21 residues in the CDR3. The CDR3, as DNA: TGTGCCAGCAGTTTGAGGTTAGAGTCAGGAGGACTAGCGGGGTCCACCGGGGAGCTGTTTTTT. This translates into CASSLRLESGGLAGSTGELFF.

This clonotype has just a few counts. The V gene is TRBV4-1, the J gene TRBJ1-1; the D gene is possibly TRBD1 (6 bases). The CDR3 consists of 14 residues. V dropped 3 bases and J dropped 4 bases, with 12 bases sitting between them. The germline CDR1 and CDR2 sequences are MGHRA and YSYEKL. The CDR3 here is CASSHLTGLTEAFF. CDR3 coding DNA: TGCGCCAGCAGCCACCTCACAGGGCTCACTGAAGCTTTCTTT.

This clonotype was recorded many times. The rearrangement joins TRBV10-3 to TRBJ1-2; the match to TRBD1 covers 7 bases. Unmatched junction bases numbered 9, after V lost 7 bases and J lost 7 bases. Germline CDR1 is ENHRY and CDR2 is SYGVKD. The CDR3 covers 13 residues. The CDR3: CAIKDWDRTGYTF. The CDR3 DNA is TGTGCCATCAAAGATTGGGACAGAACTGGCTACACCTTC.

This clonotype has a count of ten or more. The chain uses TRBV28 and TRBJ2-7, with D maybe TRBD1 (5 bases). Germline values: CDR1 MDHEN, CDR2 SYDVKM. Trimming took 5 bases from V and 2 from J, leaving 16 bases between them. This CDR3 comprises 15 residues. The CDR3 sequence: CASSPRWAGPYEQYF. CDR3 sequence (DNA): TGTGCCAGCAGTCCTCGGTGGGCAGGGCCCTACGAGCAGTACTTC.

The V gene is TRBV27, the J gene TRBJ1-3, with D possibly TRBD1 on 5 matching bases. Germline V CDR1 and CDR2: MNHEY, SMNVEV (reference sequence). CDR3 length equals 15 residues. The V end was cut by 2 bases, the J end by 2 bases, with 10 bases between. The CDR3 reads CASSLVGETGNTIYF. The CDR3 DNA reads TGTGCCAGCAGTTTAGTGGGGGAAACTGGAAACACCATATATTTT.

The rearrangement uses TRBV15 and TRBJ1-6; unclear D gene. CDR1 and CDR2 (germline): LNHNV, YYDKDF (reference sequence). The CDR3 runs 13 residues. The germline V and J ends were trimmed by 11 bases and 8 bases, with 16 bases remaining between them. CDR3 in amino acids: CASSDTDYSPLHF. Here the CDR3 DNA reads TGTGCCTCATCCGACACCGATTATTCACCCCTCCACTTT.

CDR3 DNA sequence: TGTGCCAGGACGGGGGGGCAGGAGACCCAGTACTTC. Translating gives CARTGGQETQYF. The chain carries TRBV6-5 and TRBJ2-5, with 8 nucleotides matching TRBD2. In germline, CDR1 is MNHEY, CDR2 SVGAGI. The CDR3 length is 12 residues. The trim removed 9 bases at V and 5 bases at J, leaving 5 bases unmatched.

Many counts were recorded for this clonotype. This chain uses TRBV7-8 with TRBJ2-7, with 8 bases identical to TRBD1. This CDR3 has 15 amino acids. Germline CDR1 and CDR2: SGHVS and FQNEAQ. After removal of 5 bases from V and 2 bases from J, the junction contained 8 bases not matched to a gene. CDR3 loop: CASSPGTGLTYEQYF. The CDR3 region has the DNA TGTGCCAGCAGCCCGGGGACAGGCCTTACCTACGAGCAGTACTTC.

The V call is TRBV19, the J call TRBJ2-2, with 8 bases fitting TRBD2. There are 18 residues in the CDR3. Trimming cost V 4 bases and J 5 bases; bases outside gene matches: 15. From germline, CDR1 is LNHDA and CDR2 SQIVND (reference sequence). In DNA form, the CDR3 reads TGTGCCAGTAGTAAGATCCCCCCGGGGGGGAGTATTACCGGGGAGCTGTTTTTT. Translated, it gives CASSKIPPGGSITGELFF.

This clonotype was observed a single time. A much bigger clone sits one base away, suggesting this may be a read error. This chain links TRBV27 with TRBJ2-3; the D gene could be TRBD1 or TRBD2 (5 bases each). The CDR3 sequence is 17 residues long. The germline CDR1 and CDR2 sequences are MNHEY and SMNVEV (reference sequence). The CDR3 region is CASSSSLEPGSTDTPYF. CDR3 in DNA: TGTGCCAGCAGTTCGAGTTTGGAGCCAGGGAGCACAGATACGCCGTATTTT.

This clonotype has at least ten counts. This chain links TRBV12-5 with TRBJ1-1; the D is unclear. Trimming took 5 bases from V and 1 from J, leaving 17 bases between them. The CDR3 spans 16 residues. From germline, CDR1 is LGHNT and CDR2 FRNRAP. CDR3 loop: CASGPWERIGNTEAFF. The CDR3 DNA sequence: TGTGCTAGTGGTCCCTGGGAAAGGATCGGGAACACTGAAGCTTTCTTT. Based on the CDR3 plus reference TRBV12-5 and TRBJ1-1, the full variable domain is DARVTQTPRHKVTEMGQEVTMRCQPILGHNTVFWYRQTMMQGLELLAYFRNRAPLDDSGMPKDRFSAEMPDATLATLKIQPSEPRDSAVYFCASGPWERIGNTEAFFGQGTRLTVV.

This clonotype was observed at least ten times. The rearrangement joins TRBV4-1 to TRBJ2-1, with 9 bases that match TRBD2. The CDR3 runs to 16 residues. Per the germline V gene, CDR1 is MGHRA and CDR2 is YSYEKL. V trimming: 3 bases; J trimming: 4 bases; junction bases outside the gene matches: 7. The CDR3 DNA reads as TGCGCCAGCAGCCAGGCCCGACTAGCGGTTTACAATGAGCAGTTCTTC. Protein: CASSQARLAVYNEQFF.

The chain carries TRBV14 and TRBJ1-2; D ambiguous. Germline V lookup: CDR1 SGHDN, CDR2 FVKESK. CDR3 length: 17 residues. V shed 4 bases and J shed 4 bases, with 22 bases lying between them. CDR3 in amino acids: CASSPPGRAGVPYGYTF. The DNA for the CDR3 is TGTGCCAGCAGCCCTCCCGGAAGGGCAGGTGTCCCCTATGGCTACACCTTC.

The V and J genes are TRBV11-2 and TRBJ2-1; 8 positions match TRBD2. The CDR3 covers 15 residues. Trimming cost V 10 bases and J 6 bases; bases outside gene matches: 14. The germline V gene encodes CDR1 SGHAT and CDR2 FQNNGV. The CDR3 DNA reads as TGTGCCACAAATAGCCGGGGACTAGGCCCCAATGAGCAGTTCTTC. Translation gives CATNSRGLGPNEQFF.